The sequence of this T cell receptor beta chain was determined in a study of shared clonotypes between healthy human individuals. Study findings and constraints: Generation probabilities were higher for clonotypes shared across all four sorted-subset donors than for unshared ones.

Concerning this clone: As yet, its antigen is unknown.

The protocol was immunoSEQ multiplex PCR, while the TCRdb copy is restricted to in-frame clones and leaves out a portion. The table has 2 million to 2.5 million clones, roughly 92% seen once. The CDR3 length is 15 residues. Germline CDR1 and CDR2: MNHEY and SVGAGI. J lost 0 bases, V lost 10 bases, and 7 bases had no gene match. The sample was naive CD4+ T cells from PBMCs. Noted subset: CD45RA+ positively selected. V usage is TRBV6-5 and J usage is TRBJ2-2, with 8 bases matching TRBD2. The sequence came from a man between 18 and 35 years old in good health. Some clones in this sample may be carry-over from other donors' samples. The CDR3 DNA reads as TGTGCCACCTGGGATAGCGGGGCGAACACCGGGGAGCTGTTTTTT. It encodes CATWDSGANTGELFF.